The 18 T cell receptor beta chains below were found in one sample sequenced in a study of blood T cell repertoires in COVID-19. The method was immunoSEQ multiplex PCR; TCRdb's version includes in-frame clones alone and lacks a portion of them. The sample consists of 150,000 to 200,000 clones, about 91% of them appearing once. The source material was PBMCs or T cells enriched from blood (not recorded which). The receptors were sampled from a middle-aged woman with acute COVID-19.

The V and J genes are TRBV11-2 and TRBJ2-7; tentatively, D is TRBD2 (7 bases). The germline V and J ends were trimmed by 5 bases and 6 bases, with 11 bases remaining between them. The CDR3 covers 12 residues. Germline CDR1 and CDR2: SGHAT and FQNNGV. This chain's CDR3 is CASSGGGVEQYF. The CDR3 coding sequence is TGTGCCAGCAGCGGAGGGGGGGTCGAGCAGTACTTC.

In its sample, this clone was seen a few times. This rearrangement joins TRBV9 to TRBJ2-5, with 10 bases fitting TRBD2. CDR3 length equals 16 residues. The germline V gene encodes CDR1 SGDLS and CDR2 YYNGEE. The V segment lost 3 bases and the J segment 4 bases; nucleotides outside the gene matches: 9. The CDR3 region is CASSATGTSEGETQYF. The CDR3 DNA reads TGTGCCAGCAGCGCAACCGGGACTAGCGAAGGAGAGACCCAGTACTTC.

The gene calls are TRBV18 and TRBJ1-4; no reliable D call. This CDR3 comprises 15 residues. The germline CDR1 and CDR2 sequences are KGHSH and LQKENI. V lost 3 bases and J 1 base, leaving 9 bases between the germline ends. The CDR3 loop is CASSPSSGTNEKLFF. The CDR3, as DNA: TGTGCCAGCTCACCCTCTAGCGGAACTAATGAAAAACTGTTTTTT.

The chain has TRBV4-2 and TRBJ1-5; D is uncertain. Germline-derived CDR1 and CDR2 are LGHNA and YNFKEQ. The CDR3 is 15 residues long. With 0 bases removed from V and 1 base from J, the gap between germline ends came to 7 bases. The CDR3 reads CASSQDGESNQPQHF. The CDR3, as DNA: TGTGCCAGCAGCCAAGATGGAGAGAGCAATCAGCCCCAGCATTTT.

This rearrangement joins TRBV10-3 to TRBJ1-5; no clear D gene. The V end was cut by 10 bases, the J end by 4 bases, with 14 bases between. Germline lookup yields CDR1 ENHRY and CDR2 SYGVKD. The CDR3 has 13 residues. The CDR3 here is CASAGSPNQPQHF. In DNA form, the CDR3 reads TGTGCCAGCGCCGGGAGCCCTAATCAGCCCCAGCATTTT.

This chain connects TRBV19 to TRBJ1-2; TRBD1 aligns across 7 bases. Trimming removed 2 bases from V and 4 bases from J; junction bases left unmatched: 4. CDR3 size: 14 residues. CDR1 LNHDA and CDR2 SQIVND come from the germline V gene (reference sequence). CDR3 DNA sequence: TGTGCCAGTAGTATACAGGGACAGCCCTATGGCTACACCTTC. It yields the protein CASSIQGQPYGYTF.

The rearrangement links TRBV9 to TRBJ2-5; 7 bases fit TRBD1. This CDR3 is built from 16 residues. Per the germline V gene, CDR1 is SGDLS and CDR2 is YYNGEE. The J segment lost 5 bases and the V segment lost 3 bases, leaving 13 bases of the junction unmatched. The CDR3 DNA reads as TGTGCCAGCAGCGCCGAAACGTCTACCAGGGGGGAGACCCAGTACTTC. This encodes CASSAETSTRGETQYF.

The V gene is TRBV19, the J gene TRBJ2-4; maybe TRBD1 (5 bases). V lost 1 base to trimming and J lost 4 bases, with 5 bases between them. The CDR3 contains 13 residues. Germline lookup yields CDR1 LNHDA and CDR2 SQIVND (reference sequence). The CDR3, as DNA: TGTGCCAGTAGTATAGGACAGAAAAACATTCAGTACTTC. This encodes CASSIGQKNIQYF.

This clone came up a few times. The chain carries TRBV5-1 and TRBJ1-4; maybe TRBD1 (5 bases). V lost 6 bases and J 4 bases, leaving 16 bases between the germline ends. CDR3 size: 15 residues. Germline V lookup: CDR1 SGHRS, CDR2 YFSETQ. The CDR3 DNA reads TGCGCCAGCACCAGACCGGGGGAAGGTAATGAAAAACTGTTTTTT. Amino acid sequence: CASTRPGEGNEKLFF.

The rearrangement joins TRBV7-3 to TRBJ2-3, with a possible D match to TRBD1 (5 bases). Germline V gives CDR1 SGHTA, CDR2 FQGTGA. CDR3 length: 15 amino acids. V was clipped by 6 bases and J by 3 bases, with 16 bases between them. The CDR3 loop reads CASSLTAQATDTQYF. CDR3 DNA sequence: TGTGCCAGCAGTCTAACAGCACAGGCAACAGATACGCAGTATTTT.

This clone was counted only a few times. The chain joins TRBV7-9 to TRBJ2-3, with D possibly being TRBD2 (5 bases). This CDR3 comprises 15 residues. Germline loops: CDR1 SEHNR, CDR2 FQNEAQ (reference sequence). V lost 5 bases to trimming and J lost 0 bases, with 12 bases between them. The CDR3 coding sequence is TGTGCCAGCAGCCCCTCGGGGTTTAGCACAGATACGCAGTATTTT. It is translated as CASSPSGFSTDTQYF.

The CDR3 DNA sequence: TGTGCCAGCGCGGGGCCCACCGGGGAGCTGTTTTTT. Translation: CASAGPTGELFF. The chain is built from TRBV9 and TRBJ2-2; possible D gene TRBD2, 6 bases. Trimming took 7 bases from V and 4 from J, leaving 8 bases between them. CDR1 is SGDLS and CDR2 is YYNGEE in the germline V gene. The CDR3 contains 12 residues.

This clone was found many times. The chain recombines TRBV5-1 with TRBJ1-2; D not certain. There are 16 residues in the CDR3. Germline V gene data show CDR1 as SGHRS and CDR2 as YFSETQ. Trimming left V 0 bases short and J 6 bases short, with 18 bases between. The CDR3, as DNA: TGCGCCAGCAGCTTGGGTGGGTCTCAGGCGTGGAATGGCTACACCTTC. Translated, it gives CASSLGGSQAWNGYTF.

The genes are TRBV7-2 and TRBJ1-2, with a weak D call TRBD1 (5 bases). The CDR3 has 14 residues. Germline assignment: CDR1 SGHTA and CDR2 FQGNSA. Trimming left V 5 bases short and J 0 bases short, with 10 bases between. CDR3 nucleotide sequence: TGTGCCAGCAGCCCGGGGGGGGCTAACTATGGCTACACCTTC. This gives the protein CASSPGGANYGYTF.

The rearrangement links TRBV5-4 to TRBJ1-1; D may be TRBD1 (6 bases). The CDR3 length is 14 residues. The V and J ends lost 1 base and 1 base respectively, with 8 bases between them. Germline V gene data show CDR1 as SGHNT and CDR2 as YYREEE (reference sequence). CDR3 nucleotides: TGTGCCAGCAGCTTGAGCAGGGGGAACACTGAAGCTTTCTTT. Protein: CASSLSRGNTEAFF.

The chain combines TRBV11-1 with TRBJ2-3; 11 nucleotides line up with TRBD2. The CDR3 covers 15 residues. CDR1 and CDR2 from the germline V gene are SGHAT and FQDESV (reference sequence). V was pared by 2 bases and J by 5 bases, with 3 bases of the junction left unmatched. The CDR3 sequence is CASSLLAGGLDTQYF. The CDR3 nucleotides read TGTGCCAGCAGCTTACTAGCGGGAGGACTAGATACGCAGTATTTT.

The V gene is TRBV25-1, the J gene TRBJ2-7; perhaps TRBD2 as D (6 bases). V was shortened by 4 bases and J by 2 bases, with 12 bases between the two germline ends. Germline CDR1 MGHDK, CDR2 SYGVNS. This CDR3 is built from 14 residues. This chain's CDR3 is CASSAVREAYEQYF. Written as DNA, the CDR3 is TGTGCCAGCAGTGCTGTGAGGGAGGCCTACGAGCAGTACTTC.

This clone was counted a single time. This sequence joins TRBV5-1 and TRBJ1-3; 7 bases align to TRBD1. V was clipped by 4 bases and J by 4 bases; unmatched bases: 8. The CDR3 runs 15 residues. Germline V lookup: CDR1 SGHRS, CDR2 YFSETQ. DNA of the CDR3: TGCGCCAGCAGCCCTGACAGGGAATTAGGAAACACCATATATTTT. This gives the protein CASSPDRELGNTIYF. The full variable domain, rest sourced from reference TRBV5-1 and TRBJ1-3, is KAGVTQTPRYLIKTRGQQVTLSCSPISGHRSVSWYQQTPGQGLQFLFEYFSETQRNKGNFPGRFSGRQFSNSRSEMNVSTLELGDSALYLCASSPDRELGNTIYFGEGSWLTVV.